Below, 19 T cell receptor beta chains from the same sample are listed, as sequenced in a study of shared clonotypes between healthy human individuals. Measured with immunoSEQ multiplex PCR; TCRdb has only the in-frame clones, and not every one. The sample shows 450,000 to 500,000 clones, approximately 78% of them seen only once. Sequencing input: PBMCs. All receptors come from a woman aged 35 to 49 in good health. Some clones in this sample may be carry-over from other donors' samples.

Points on this clone: A read error is possible here, since a much larger clone lies one base away. V gene TRBV7-3 combines with J gene TRBJ2-1; no clear D gene. With 3 bases removed from V and 7 bases from J, the gap between germline ends came to 1 base. This CDR3 has 10 amino acids. Germline V gene data show CDR1 as SGHTA and CDR2 as FQGTGA. The CDR3 region is CASSFNEQFF. The CDR3 DNA reads as TGTGCCAGCAGCTTTAATGAGCAGTTCTTC.

The V call is TRBV7-2, the J call TRBJ2-5, with D uncertain. Germline lookup yields CDR1 SGHTA and CDR2 FQGNSA. This CDR3 spans 13 amino acids. The V and J ends lost 11 bases and 1 base respectively, with 14 bases between them. CDR3 sequence reads: CASSTAGQETQYF. In DNA form, the CDR3 reads TGTGCCTCTTCCACGGCCGGCCAAGAGACCCAGTACTTC. The whole variable domain, remainder taken from reference TRBV7-2 and TRBJ2-5, is GAGVSQSPSNKVTEKGKDVELRCDPISGHTALYWYRQSLGQGLEFLIYFQGNSAPDKSGLPSDRFSAERTGGSVSTLTIQRTQQEDSAVYLCASSTAGQETQYFGPGTRLLVL.

At least ten counts were recorded for this clone. Distinct nucleotide sequences in the sample also encode this CDR3. The chain carries TRBV5-6 and TRBJ2-7; D might be TRBD1 (6 bases). The CDR3 loop spans 16 amino acids. Germline CDR1 and CDR2: SGHDT and YYEEEE. Trimming removed 0 bases at V and 0 bases at J, with 13 bases between. In DNA, the CDR3 is TGTGCCAGCAGCTTGGGAAGGGGGTTCGTCTCCTACGAGCAGTACTTC. Residues: CASSLGRGFVSYEQYF. Combining the CDR3 with reference TRBV5-6 and TRBJ2-7 gives the whole variable domain DAGVTQSPTHLIKTRGQQVTLRCSPKSGHDTVSWYQQALGQGPQFIFQYYEEEERQRGNFPDRFSGHQFPNYSSELNVNALLLGDSALYLCASSLGRGFVSYEQYFGPGTRLTVT.

This clone occurred a few times. Just one base apart from a much larger clone, this may be a read error. The V call is TRBV10-3, the J call TRBJ1-1, with D possibly matching TRBD1 (5 bases). The V end lost 4 bases, the J end lost 12 bases, and 15 bases lay between the germline ends. Germline V gene sequence: CDR1 ENHRY, CDR2 SYGVKD. The length of the CDR3 is 12 residues. CDR3 in amino acids: CAISGPGTATFF. The CDR3 DNA is TGTGCCATCAGTGGACCCGGGACTGCCACTTTCTTT.

The V call is TRBV28, the J call TRBJ1-2, with a possible D match to TRBD1 (6 bases). This CDR3 spans 16 amino acids. Germline loops: CDR1 MDHEN, CDR2 SYDVKM. V was cut by 4 bases and J by 7 bases, with 22 bases left in between. The CDR3 bases are TGTGCCAGCAGTTCCCCTTCGGACGGTGTAGGGGGTGGCTACACCTTC. This sequence encodes CASSSPSDGVGGGYTF.

This clone was found a few times. Written as DNA, the CDR3 is TGTGCCAGCAGCTTACGAGGCTGGGGGAACACTGAAGCTTTCTTT. Translating it yields CASSLRGWGNTEAFF. The rearrangement uses TRBV7-3 and TRBJ1-1, with no clear D. CDR3 length: 15 amino acids. CDR1 is SGHTA and CDR2 is FQGTGA in the germline V gene. Between the trimmed V and J ends, which lost 2 bases and 1 base, there was a span of 11 bases.

The chain couples TRBV18 to TRBJ2-1; D is perhaps TRBD2 (6 bases). V was clipped by 2 bases and J by 7 bases, with 15 bases between them. Germline V gene sequence: CDR1 KGHSH, CDR2 LQKENI. The CDR3 consists of 15 residues. CDR3 DNA sequence: TGTGCCAGCTCACCAAGGTCACTAGCCCTGAATGAGCAGTTCTTC. It yields the protein CASSPRSLALNEQFF.

This chain connects TRBV7-3 to TRBJ2-2; 8 positions agree with TRBD2. The ends lost 1 base at V and 7 bases at J; junction bases unmatched: 11. The CDR3 has 17 residues. CDR1 and CDR2 from the germline V gene are SGHTA and FQGTGA. The CDR3: CASSLRGPGLGIGELFF. The CDR3, as DNA: TGTGCCAGCAGCTTAAGGGGCCCGGGACTAGGGATCGGGGAGCTGTTTTTT.

The chain couples TRBV7-9 to TRBJ2-3, with no clear D. CDR1 is SEHNR, CDR2 FQNEAQ, per germline (reference sequence). Trimming shortened V by 4 bases and J by 3 bases, and 8 bases separated the two germline ends. The CDR3 spans 13 residues. CDR3 sequence: CASSYSGTDTQYF. The CDR3 bases are TGTGCCAGCAGCTACTCAGGAACAGATACGCAGTATTTT.

The chain links TRBV27 to TRBJ2-5; D unresolved. Trimming left V 8 bases short and J 5 bases short, with 3 bases between. There are 9 residues in the CDR3. Germline values: CDR1 MNHEY, CDR2 SMNVEV (reference sequence). CDR3 region: CASSETQYF. The DNA of the CDR3 is TGTGCCAGCTCCGAGACCCAGTACTTC.

This sequence joins TRBV7-9 and TRBJ2-7; TRBD1 is a possible D gene (6 bases). The CDR3 consists of 15 residues. Germline lookup yields CDR1 SEHNR and CDR2 FQNEAQ (reference sequence). The V gene lost 2 bases and the J gene lost 2 bases, with 13 bases spanning the gap. As DNA, the CDR3 is TGTGCCAGCAGCTTACAAGGGGGACCTACCTACGAGCAGTACTTC. Residues: CASSLQGGPTYEQYF.

This clone was seen only a few times. The V and J genes are TRBV9 and TRBJ2-5; TRBD2 matches at 9 bases. V dropped 0 bases and J dropped 3; count of bases not matched to a gene: 6. CDR1 SGDLS and CDR2 YYNGEE come from the germline V gene. The CDR3 extends over 16 amino acids. CDR3 loop: CASSVGASGTEETQYF. The CDR3 nucleotides are TGTGCCAGCAGCGTAGGCGCTAGCGGGACTGAAGAGACCCAGTACTTC. Full variable domain (missing parts from reference TRBV9 and TRBJ2-5): DSGVTQTPKHLITATGQRVTLRCSPRSGDLSVYWYQQSLDQGLQFLIQYYNGEERAKGNILERFSAQQFPDLHSELNLSSLELGDSALYFCASSVGASGTEETQYFGPGTRLLVL.

Details on this clone: The likely explanation is a read error, given a far larger clone one base away. The chain links TRBV10-3 to TRBJ1-1; D perhaps matches TRBD1 (5 bases). Deletions cut 7 bases from V and 4 bases from J, with 10 bases between. The germline V gene has CDR1 ENHRY and CDR2 SYGVKD. The CDR3 sequence is 12 residues long. DNA for the CDR3: TGTGCCATCAACCCGAGGGGCACTGAAGCTTTCTTT. Encoded protein: CAINPRGTEAFF.

CDR3 sequence: CASSFPRENYEQYF. In DNA form, the CDR3 reads TGTGCCAGCAGCTTCCCTCGGGAAAACTACGAGCAGTACTTC. The V and J genes are TRBV11-2 and TRBJ2-7, with D tentatively TRBD2 (5 bases). Looked up from germline, CDR1 is SGHAT and CDR2 is FQNNGV. CDR3 size: 14 residues. V was cut by 3 bases and J by 3 bases, with 12 bases left in between.

The chain couples TRBV18 to TRBJ1-2; D ambiguous. V was trimmed by 1 base and J by 8 bases, leaving 11 bases between them. The CDR3 extends over 13 amino acids. Per germline, CDR1 KGHSH and CDR2 LQKENI. CDR3 sequence (DNA): TGTGCCAGCTCACCACAGGGTACGGAAGGCTACACCTTC. It translates to CASSPQGTEGYTF.

The rearrangement links TRBV10-3 to TRBJ2-7; 7 nucleotides agree with TRBD1. The trim removed 6 bases at V and 6 bases at J, leaving 11 bases unmatched. The germline V gene has CDR1 ENHRY and CDR2 SYGVKD. The CDR3 runs 14 residues. In DNA, the CDR3 is TGTGCCATCAGCGCCCCGGGACAGTTAGCCGAGCAGTACTTC. Amino acids: CAISAPGQLAEQYF.

The chain couples TRBV27 to TRBJ2-3, with 12 positions matching TRBD2. V shed 5 bases and J 2 bases; nucleotides not matched to a gene: 11. This CDR3 has 18 residues. Germline loops: CDR1 MNHEY, CDR2 SMNVEV (reference sequence). CDR3 loop: CASSTRTSGITPTDTQYF. The CDR3, as DNA: TGTGCCAGCAGTACACGGACTAGCGGGATCACCCCCACAGATACGCAGTATTTT.

The chain's CDR3 is CASRPGRGDGELFF. As DNA, the CDR3 is TGTGCCAGCAGACCTGGTAGAGGGGACGGGGAGCTGTTTTTT. The V and J genes are TRBV6-4 and TRBJ2-2; D may correspond to TRBD1 or TRBD2 (5 bases each). The CDR3 spans 14 residues. Germline V gene data show CDR1 as MRHNA and CDR2 as SNTAGT. V was trimmed by 6 bases and J by 7 bases, leaving 15 bases between them.

The chain combines TRBV7-8 with TRBJ2-4; D remains unclear. In germline, CDR1 is SGHVS, CDR2 FQNEAQ. The CDR3 extends over 16 amino acids. V lost 4 bases and J 0 bases, leaving 13 bases between the germline ends. The CDR3 region has the DNA TGTGCCAGCAGCTCAGGTTCTGTGGGAGCCAAAAACATTCAGTACTTC. This sequence encodes CASSSGSVGAKNIQYF.